This T cell receptor beta chain was recorded in a study of blood T cell repertoires in COVID-19. The wider study: Researchers got acute and convalescent COVID-19 samples from the United States, Italy and Spain. PBMCs, B-cell-depleted T cells, or T cells were the source of the cDNA or gDNA that made up the material.

Unmatched junction bases numbered 3, after V lost 6 bases and J lost 4 bases. This CDR3 is 14 amino acids long. In germline, CDR1 is LGHDT, CDR2 YNNKEL (reference sequence). Under the authors' procedure: Nucleated cell number was recorded as an estimate derived from reference gene primer amplification. This table comes from immunoSEQ multiplex PCR, and its TCRdb copy is limited to in-frame clones, with some not included. V and J calls and clone size come straight from that table; D and trimming were deduced from the DNA. The sample has approximately 70,000 clones, about 80% seen once. The TCR was taken from a man between 60 and 70 years old with active or convalescent COVID-19. The chain joins TRBV3-1 (or the pseudogene TRBV3-2) to TRBJ1-4, with 9 bases matching TRBD1. Sequenced input: peripheral blood. This CDR3 is CASRHRGLNEKLFF. CDR3 sequence (DNA): TGTGCCAGCAGGCACAGGGGGCTTAATGAAAAACTGTTTTTT.